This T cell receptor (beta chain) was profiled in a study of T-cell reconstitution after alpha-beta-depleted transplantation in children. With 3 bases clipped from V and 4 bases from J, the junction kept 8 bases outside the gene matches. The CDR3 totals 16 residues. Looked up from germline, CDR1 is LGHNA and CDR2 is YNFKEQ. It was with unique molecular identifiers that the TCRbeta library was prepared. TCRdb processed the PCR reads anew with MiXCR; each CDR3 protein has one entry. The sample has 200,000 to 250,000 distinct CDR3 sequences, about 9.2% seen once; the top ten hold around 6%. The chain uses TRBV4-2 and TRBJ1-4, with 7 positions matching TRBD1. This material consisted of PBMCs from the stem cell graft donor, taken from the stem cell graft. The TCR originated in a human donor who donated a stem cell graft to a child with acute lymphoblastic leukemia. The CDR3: CASSQEDRVGNEKLFF. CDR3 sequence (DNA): TGTGCCAGCAGCCAGGAAGACAGGGTCGGTAATGAAAAACTGTTTTTT.